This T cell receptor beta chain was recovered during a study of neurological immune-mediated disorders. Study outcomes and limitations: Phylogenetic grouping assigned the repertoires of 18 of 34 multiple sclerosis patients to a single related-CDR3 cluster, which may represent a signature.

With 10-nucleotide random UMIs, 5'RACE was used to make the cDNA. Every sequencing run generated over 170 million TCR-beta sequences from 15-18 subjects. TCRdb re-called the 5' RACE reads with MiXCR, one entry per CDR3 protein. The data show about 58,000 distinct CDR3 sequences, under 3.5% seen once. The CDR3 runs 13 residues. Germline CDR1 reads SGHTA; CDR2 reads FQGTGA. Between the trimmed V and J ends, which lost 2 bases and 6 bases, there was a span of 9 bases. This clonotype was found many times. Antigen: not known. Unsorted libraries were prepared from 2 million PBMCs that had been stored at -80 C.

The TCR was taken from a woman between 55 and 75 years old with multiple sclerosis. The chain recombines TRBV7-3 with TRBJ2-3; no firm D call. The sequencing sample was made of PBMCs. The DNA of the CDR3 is TGTGCCAGCAGCTTACGCGCGCCCGATACGCAGTATTTT. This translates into CASSLRAPDTQYF.